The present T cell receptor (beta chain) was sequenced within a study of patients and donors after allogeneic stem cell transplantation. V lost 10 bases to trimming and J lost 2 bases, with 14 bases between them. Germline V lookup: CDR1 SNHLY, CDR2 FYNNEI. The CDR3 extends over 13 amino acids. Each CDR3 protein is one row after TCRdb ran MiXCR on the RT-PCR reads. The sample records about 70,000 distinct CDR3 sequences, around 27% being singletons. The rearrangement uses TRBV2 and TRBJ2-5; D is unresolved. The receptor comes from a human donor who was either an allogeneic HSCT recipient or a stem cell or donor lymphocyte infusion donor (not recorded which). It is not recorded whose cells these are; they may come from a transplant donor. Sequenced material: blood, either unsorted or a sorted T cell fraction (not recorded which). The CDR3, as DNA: TGTGCCACCCGACTGGTACCTCAAGAGACCCAGTACTTC. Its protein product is CATRLVPQETQYF.